Each of the 16 T cell receptor beta chains below was sequenced from the same sample in a study of OX40 agonist ivuxolimab in advanced cancers. Only in-frame clones appear in the TCRdb table, and some are missing; sequencing was by immunoSEQ multiplex PCR. Here the sample spans tens of thousands of clones, about four fifths being singletons. Sequencing was performed on CD4+ or CD8+ T cells sorted from blood, taken in a trial of the OX40 agonist ivuxolimab. The origin of the receptors is an adult with an advanced solid tumor such as melanoma, head and neck, liver or kidney cancer.

The chain couples TRBV7-9 to TRBJ1-5, with TRBD1 as a possible D gene (6 bases). CDR1 and CDR2 from the germline V gene are SEHNR and FQNEAQ (reference sequence). The CDR3 is 13 residues long. The V end was cut by 3 bases, the J end by 5 bases, with 8 bases between. The CDR3 is CASSLGAYQPQHF. The CDR3 DNA reads as TGTGCCAGCAGCTTGGGGGCTTATCAGCCCCAGCATTTT.

The rearrangement joins TRBV6-1 to TRBJ2-1; 7 nucleotides line up with TRBD1. Per germline, CDR1 MNHNS and CDR2 SASEGT. CDR3 length equals 14 residues. The V and J ends lost 9 bases and 3 bases, in that order; junction bases with no gene match: 8. The CDR3 here is CASYRGNFYNEQFF. CDR3 coding DNA: TGTGCCAGTTACAGGGGCAATTTCTACAATGAGCAGTTCTTC.

The chain combines TRBV6-1 with TRBJ2-2; D is unresolved. The CDR3 spans 14 residues. Germline CDR1 is MNHNS and CDR2 is SASEGT. V was trimmed by 4 bases and J by 15 bases, leaving 21 bases between them. For the CDR3, the DNA is TGTGCCAGCAGTGGACTGCCGACCTACGACGAGGTGTTTTTT. Residues: CASSGLPTYDEVFF.

This sequence joins TRBV7-9 and TRBJ1-1, with D unclear. Germline CDR1 reads SEHNR; CDR2 reads FQNEAQ (reference sequence). CDR3 length equals 14 residues. V lost 3 bases and J 3 bases, leaving 11 bases between the germline ends. CDR3 bases: TGTGCCAGCAGCTTGGGGAGCGGGGACACTGAAGCTTTCTTT. Translated: CASSLGSGDTEAFF.

Sample share makes this clone medium-sized. The V gene is TRBV2, the J gene TRBJ2-1; TRBD1 agrees at 11 bases. Per the germline V gene, CDR1 is SNHLY and CDR2 is FYNNEI. The V gene end was trimmed by 7 bases and the J gene end by 6 bases; junction bases not matched to a gene: 8. The CDR3 is made up of 15 amino acids. The CDR3 DNA sequence: TGTGCCAGCATCCAACGGGACAGGGGGGGCAATGAGCAGTTCTTC. This codes for CASIQRDRGGNEQFF.

This clone is medium-sized within its sample. The chain couples TRBV6-1 to TRBJ1-1, with D uncertain. The CDR3 has 13 residues. Trimming stripped 8 bases from V and 4 bases from J, with 14 bases between. Germline values: CDR1 MNHNS, CDR2 SASEGT. DNA of the CDR3: TGTGCCAGCCTGGATGGGTTCGGCACTGAAGCTTTCTTT. Protein: CASLDGFGTEAFF.

This rearrangement joins TRBV7-9 to TRBJ1-1; 8 bases align to TRBD1. Germline CDR1 SEHNR, CDR2 FQNEAQ (reference sequence). The ends lost 3 bases at V and 0 bases at J; junction bases unmatched: 9. The CDR3 contains 17 residues. As DNA, the CDR3 is TGTGCCAGCAGCTTTCTCCAGGGGGCTTACATGAACACTGAAGCTTTCTTT. Translated: CASSFLQGAYMNTEAFF.

The chain is built from TRBV18 and TRBJ1-1, with 7 nucleotides matching TRBD1. This CDR3 is built from 15 residues. Germline V gene sequence: CDR1 KGHSH, CDR2 LQKENI. The ends lost 6 bases at V and 0 bases at J; junction bases unmatched: 7. The CDR3 DNA reads as TGTGCCAGCTCCCACGCGACAGGGCTGAACACTGAAGCTTTCTTT. This gives the protein CASSHATGLNTEAFF.

J is TRBJ1-6 and V is TRBV10-2, with 7 bases that match TRBD1. This CDR3 is 18 amino acids long. Trimming cost V 6 bases and J 2 bases; bases outside gene matches: 13. Germline V gives CDR1 WSHSY, CDR2 SAAADI. The CDR3 region has the DNA TGCGCCAGCAGGGAGGGGACAGTCGCACCGACCTATAATTCACCCCTCCACTTT. Its translation: CASREGTVAPTYNSPLHF.

The chain links TRBV27 to TRBJ1-2, with 7 bases lining up with TRBD1. CDR1 and CDR2 (germline): MNHEY, SMNVEV (reference sequence). The CDR3 covers 14 residues. The V and J ends lost 5 bases and 4 bases, in that order; junction bases with no gene match: 7. As DNA, the CDR3 is TGTGCCAGCAGTCCGCAGGGGGGGAGCTATGGCTACACCTTC. This gives the protein CASSPQGGSYGYTF.

CDR3 region: CASSWGGRTYEQYF. DNA of the CDR3: TGTGCCAGCAGCTGGGGGGGGCGGACCTACGAGCAGTACTTC. The rearrangement uses TRBV5-8 and TRBJ2-7; perhaps TRBD2 as D (7 bases). This CDR3 is built from 14 residues. Germline lookup yields CDR1 SGHTS and CDR2 YDEGEE. With 3 bases removed from V and 2 bases from J, the gap between germline ends came to 12 bases.

The genes are TRBV7-8 and TRBJ1-3; maybe TRBD1 (5 bases). This CDR3 comprises 15 residues. Germline lookup yields CDR1 SGHVS and CDR2 FQNEAQ. With 1 base removed from V and 0 bases from J, the gap between germline ends came to 7 bases. In DNA form, the CDR3 reads TGTGCCAGCAGCTTAGGGGGGACCTCTGGAAACACCATATATTTT. Protein: CASSLGGTSGNTIYF. Drawing the rest from reference TRBV7-8 and TRBJ1-3, the complete variable domain is GAGVSQSPRYKVAKRGQDVALRCDPISGHVSLFWYQQALGQGPEFLTYFQNEAQLDKSGLPSDRFFAERPEGSVSTLKIQRTQQEDSAVYLCASSLGGTSGNTIYFGEGSWLTVV.

The chain's CDR3 is CASSQGLEGGNEQFF. In DNA form, the CDR3 reads TGCGCCAGCAGCCAAGGACTAGAGGGCGGGAATGAGCAGTTCTTC. The J gene is TRBJ2-1, the V gene TRBV4-1, with D maybe TRBD2 (6 bases). This CDR3 spans 15 amino acids. V gave up 1 base and J gave up 7 bases, with 14 bases separating them. In germline, CDR1 is MGHRA, CDR2 YSYEKL.

The chain recombines TRBV2 with TRBJ1-1; 8 nucleotides match TRBD1. V gave up 8 bases and J gave up 0 bases; unmatched junction bases: 5. Germline loops: CDR1 SNHLY, CDR2 FYNNEI. There are 14 residues in the CDR3. The CDR3 is CASAPGQVNTEAFF. For the CDR3, the DNA is TGTGCCAGCGCCCCGGGACAGGTGAACACTGAAGCTTTCTTT.

The CDR3 loop reads CASSLALPPYEQFF. The CDR3 coding sequence is TGCGCCAGCAGCTTGGCGCTCCCCCCCTATGAGCAGTTCTTC. The chain has TRBV5-1 and TRBJ2-1; unclear D gene. The CDR3 length is 14 residues. Germline lookup yields CDR1 SGHRS and CDR2 YFSETQ. Trimming cost V 0 bases and J 8 bases, with 12 bases left between them.

By share, this clone counts as medium-sized. The rearrangement joins TRBV30 to TRBJ2-1; no clear D. Germline CDR1 and CDR2: GTSNPN and SVGIG (reference sequence). The germline V and J ends were trimmed by 3 bases and 1 base, with 10 bases remaining between them. The CDR3 totals 14 residues. The CDR3 coding sequence is TGTGCCTGGAGCCCCCCTTATTCCTACAATGAGCAGTTCTTC. Its translation is CAWSPPYSYNEQFF. Together with reference TRBV30 and TRBJ2-1, the CDR3 gives the full variable domain: SQTIHQWPATLVQPVGSPLSLECTVEGTSNPNLYWYRQAAGRGLQLLFYSVGIGQISSEVPQNLSASRPQDRQFILSSKKLLLSDSGFYLCAWSPPYSYNEQFFGPGTRLTVL.